This T cell receptor (beta chain) was observed in a study of shared clonotypes between healthy human individuals. Study-level information: Those who served as donors were a couple of women and a few men between the ages of 18 and 49.

V shed 3 bases and J shed 1 base, with 4 bases lying between them. CDR1 is MNHNY and CDR2 is SVGAGI in the germline V gene (reference sequence). The length of the CDR3 is 13 residues. Clones were read by immunoSEQ multiplex PCR, and TCRdb kept only the in-frame ones, dropping some. The sample lists around 1,000,000 clones, around three quarters occurring once. Of note for this clone: At the DNA level, this CDR3 is encoded by other sequences in the same sample as well.

The source is a man younger than 35 in good health. Some clones in this sample may be carry-over from other donors' samples. The chain joins TRBV6-6 to TRBJ1-5; D remains unclear. The sequenced material came from memory CD4+ T cells from PBMCs. Subset noted: CD45RA-negative fraction. DNA of the CDR3: TGTGCCAGCAGTTATTACAGCAATCAGCCCCAGCATTTT. This sequence encodes CASSYYSNQPQHF.